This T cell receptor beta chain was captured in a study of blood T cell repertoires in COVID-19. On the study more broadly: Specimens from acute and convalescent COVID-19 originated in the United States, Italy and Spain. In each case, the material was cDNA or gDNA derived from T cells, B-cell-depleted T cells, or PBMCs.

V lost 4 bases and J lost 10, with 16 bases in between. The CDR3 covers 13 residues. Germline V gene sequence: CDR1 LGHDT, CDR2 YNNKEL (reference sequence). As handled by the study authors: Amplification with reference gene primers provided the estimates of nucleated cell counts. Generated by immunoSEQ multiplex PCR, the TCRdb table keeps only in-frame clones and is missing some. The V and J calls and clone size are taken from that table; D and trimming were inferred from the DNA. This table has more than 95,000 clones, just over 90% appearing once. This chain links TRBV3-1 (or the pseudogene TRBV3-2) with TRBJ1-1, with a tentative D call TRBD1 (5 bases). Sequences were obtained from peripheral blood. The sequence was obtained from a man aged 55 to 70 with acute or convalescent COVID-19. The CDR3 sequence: CASSPGPGGGAFF. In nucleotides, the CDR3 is TGTGCCAGCAGCCCCGGACCGGGCGGGGGAGCTTTCTTT.